Given below is one T cell receptor beta chain in context. The antigen is not known. The record originates from a study of T cell responses to AZD1222 COVID-19 vaccine. Findings and caveats of the study: Among the donors, most were white British and more were female, and clonal diversity was possibly underestimated. It was only five to seven AZD1222 recipients who were seropositive at baseline. Reports indicate that nearly half of spike-specific TCRs are directed at unmutated variant regions.

Between the trimmed V and J ends, which lost 2 bases and 7 bases, there was a span of 15 bases. The CDR3 runs 15 residues. Germline V lookup: CDR1 LNHNV, CDR2 YYDKDF (reference sequence). Clones were read by immunoSEQ multiplex PCR, and TCRdb kept only the in-frame ones, dropping some. The sample contains approximately 130,000 clones, 88% of which appear only once. Combined were second doses at about 4 or about 12 weeks. Sequenced here: peripheral blood, sampled 28 days after the second AZD1222 dose. The rearrangement joins TRBV15 to TRBJ2-1; perhaps D is TRBD1 or TRBD2 (5 bases each). The sequence was collected from an adult who received the AZD1222 COVID-19 vaccine. This chain's CDR3 is CATSRSRGPGNEQFF. The CDR3 nucleotides are TGTGCCACCAGCAGATCCCGGGGCCCGGGAAATGAGCAGTTCTTC.